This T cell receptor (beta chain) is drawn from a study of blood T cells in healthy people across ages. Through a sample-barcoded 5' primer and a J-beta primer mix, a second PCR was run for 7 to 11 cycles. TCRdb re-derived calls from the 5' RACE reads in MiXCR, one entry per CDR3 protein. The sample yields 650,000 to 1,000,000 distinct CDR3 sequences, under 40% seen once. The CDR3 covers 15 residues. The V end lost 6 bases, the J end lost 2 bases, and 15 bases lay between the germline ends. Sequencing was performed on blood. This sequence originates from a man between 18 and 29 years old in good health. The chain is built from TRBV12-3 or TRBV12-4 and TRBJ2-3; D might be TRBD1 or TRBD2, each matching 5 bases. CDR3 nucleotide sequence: TGTGCCAGCAGGCTAACGGGGACGAACACAGATACGCAGTATTTT. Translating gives CASRLTGTNTDTQYF.